The T cell receptor (beta chain) described here comes from a study of glioma-infiltrating T cells listed by TCRdb under 2016. Study-level background: The study sequenced TCR alpha- and beta-chain repertoires from glioma tissue, from non-neoplastic brain tissue and from matched peripheral blood mononuclear cells. To measure how far tissue and blood T-cell populations diverged, each tissue-infiltrating repertoire was compared against the peripheral blood repertoire of the same patient. The paired cohort was made up of three low-grade glioma patients, under ten primary glioblastoma patients and three non-glioma patients who contributed non-neoplastic brain tissue. The paper as a whole reports these results and caveats: Small numbers underpinned the group comparisons: several glioblastoma patients, three low-grade glioma patients and three non-neoplastic patients. Very few CDR3 sequences were shared between tissue and blood, attributed to high CDR3 diversity and limited sampling. In non-neoplastic patients, VJ-independent divergence between tissue and blood fell below expectation, whereas in all gliomas, and especially in low-grade gliomas, the divergence rose above expectation.

TCR alpha and beta CDR3 regions were amplified with the iRepertoire nested amplicon-rescue multiplex PCR (arm-PCR) platform from RNA. For one-step reverse transcription and amplification, about 95-400 ng of tissue mRNA or PBMC total RNA was used as input. After bead purification, a secondary multiplex PCR added Illumina adapters, and libraries were gel-purified between 200 and 400 bp. Demultiplexing relied on internal 6-nucleotide barcodes carried by the libraries. Libraries were sequenced on an Illumina MiSeq with 2x220 or 2x250 nucleotide paired-end reads. Per the original workflow: FLASH 1.2.11 was used to merge paired reads, and BWA-MEM then aligned the reads to the GRCh37 human genome before TRA and TRB reads were extracted. For V and J assignment, an IMGT-derived reference of cassette sequences and CDR3 motifs that included pseudogenes was used. Three-frame translation of reads was performed, and productive CDR3s were defined as those with a C...FGXG motif and no stop codons. A clonotype was defined as a unique combination of a V-J cassette pair and a CDR3 amino acid sequence. Reads were filtered by Hamming distance, thresholded by each sample's sequence error rate in mapped regions. TCRdb took the public reads, trimmed them with fastp at Q25, ran MiXCR for clone calling and kept in-frame beta chains. One record per CDR3 amino acid sequence lists the most common genes and DNA. What appears here as the V and J calls and clone size reflects TCRdb's work, not the paper's. This sample gives roughly 20,000 distinct CDR3 sequences in total; 20% to 25% of them show up just once. The top ten constitute around 13% of the sample.

Only a few counts were recorded for this clonotype. Its antigen specificity is not known. No quality values exist for individual bases; no much larger clone is one base distant. Per the germline V gene, SNHLY is the CDR1 and FYNNEI is the CDR2. The CDR3 goes from the cysteine to the phenylalanine over 14 residues. Solely the CDR3 DNA is kept, with 42 bases framed from the first base. The junction carries 17 bases between V and J, which are trimmed by 7 bases and 7 bases respectively. The sequence joins TRBV2 to TRBJ1-3, and TRBD1 may be the D gene, going by 5 matching bases. The specimen was glioma tissue, nonneoplastic brain tissue, or PBMCs (not recorded which). This receptor was taken from a human donor with low-grade glioma or glioblastoma, undergoing nonglioma brain surgery, or in good health (not recorded which). The CDR3 reads CASKPTPEGNTIYF. The nucleotide sequence reads TGTGCCAGCAAGCCGACCCCCGAGGGGAACACCATATATTTT.